The next 29 T cell receptor beta chains were all read from a single sample in a study of control samples from healthy donors and cancer patients. Produced via immunoSEQ multiplex PCR; TCRdb's table is partial and in-frame only. This sample has 63,000 or so clones; about nine tenths occur once, and the top ten carry 5% to 7%. Sequenced sample: PBMCs. These receptors all stem from a man between 60 and 70 years old with colorectal cancer.

CDR3 nucleotides: TGTGCCAGCAGCGAACGGGACAGGTCCTACGAGCAGTACTTC. This translates into CASSERDRSYEQYF. The gene calls are TRBV11-1 and TRBJ2-7; 8 positions agree with TRBD1. Germline V gene lookup returns CDR1 SGHAT and CDR2 FQDESV (reference sequence). The CDR3 covers 14 residues. After removal of 5 bases from V and 1 base from J, the junction contained 4 bases not matched to a gene. Full variable domain (rest looked up from reference TRBV11-1 and TRBJ2-7): EAEVAQSPRYKITEKSQAVAFWCDPISGHATLYWYRQILGQGPELLVQFQDESVVDDSQLPKDRFSAERLKGVDSTLKIQPAELGDSAMYLCASSERDRSYEQYFGPGTRLTVT.

V is TRBV7-8 and J is TRBJ2-7; D perhaps matches TRBD2 (6 bases). Trimming removed 2 bases from V and 1 base from J, with 15 bases in between. The CDR3 covers 16 residues. Germline values: CDR1 SGHVS, CDR2 FQNEAQ. The CDR3 nucleotides read TGTGCCAGCAGCTTAACTAGTAGCGGAAATTCCTACGAGCAGTACTTC. Translation: CASSLTSSGNSYEQYF.

The chain joins TRBV19 to TRBJ2-7, with TRBD1 identical over 10 bases. Trimming cost V 5 bases and J 3 bases; bases outside gene matches: 7. The length of the CDR3 is 15 residues. CDR1 is LNHDA, CDR2 SQIVND, per germline (reference sequence). The CDR3 sequence is CASSPLGQGNYEQYF. The DNA for the CDR3 is TGTGCCAGTAGTCCCCTGGGACAGGGGAACTACGAGCAGTACTTC. The full variable domain, in which reference TRBV19 and TRBJ2-7 provide the parts outside the CDR3, is DGGITQSPKYLFRKEGQNVTLSCEQNLNHDAMYWYRQDPGQGLRLIYYSQIVNDFQKGDIAEGYSVSREKKESFPLTVTSAQKNPTAFYLCASSPLGQGNYEQYFGPGTRLTVT.

The chain is built from TRBV3-1 (or the pseudogene TRBV3-2) and TRBJ2-1; D perhaps matches TRBD1 (6 bases). The V and J ends lost 6 bases and 0 bases respectively, with 12 bases between them. The CDR3 extends over 15 amino acids. The V gene's germline CDR1 is LGHDT and CDR2 YNNKEL (reference sequence). This CDR3 is CASSHDRSSYNEQFF. In DNA form, the CDR3 reads TGTGCCAGCAGTCATGACAGGAGCTCCTACAATGAGCAGTTCTTC.

The rearrangement links TRBV20-1 to TRBJ2-7, with D maybe TRBD2 (7 bases). Trimming removed 3 bases from V and 4 bases from J, with 13 bases in between. Germline CDR1 and CDR2: DFQATT and SNEGSKA (reference sequence). The CDR3 consists of 13 residues. CDR3 coding DNA: TGCAGTGCTAGTGATGGGAGGGGGTACGAGCAGTACTTC. Translating gives CSASDGRGYEQYF.

CDR3 nucleotide sequence: TGCGCCAGCAGCATACAAGGACCCCAGGAGGTCGATGAGCAGTTCTTC. It codes for CASSIQGPQEVDEQFF. V is TRBV5-1 and J is TRBJ2-1; tentatively, D is TRBD2 (5 bases). V lost 4 bases and J lost 8, with 22 bases in between. Looked up from germline, CDR1 is SGHRS and CDR2 is YFSETQ. The CDR3 sequence is 16 residues long.

This clone has a handful of counts. V gene TRBV6-5 combines with J gene TRBJ1-2, with D perhaps TRBD1 (6 bases). Germline V gives CDR1 MNHEY, CDR2 SVGAGI. The V and J ends lost 7 bases and 3 bases respectively, with 15 bases between them. This CDR3 is 14 amino acids long. The chain's CDR3 is CASTKAGVDYGYTF. The CDR3 DNA reads TGTGCCAGCACCAAGGCAGGGGTTGACTATGGCTACACCTTC.

V is TRBV28 and J is TRBJ1-1; D is uncertain. V was cut by 6 bases and J by 1 base, with 6 bases left in between. This CDR3 is 12 amino acids long. Per the germline V gene, CDR1 is MDHEN and CDR2 is SYDVKM. The CDR3 DNA follows: TGTGCCAGCAGGGTGGGGAACACTGAAGCTTTCTTT. Its translation: CASRVGNTEAFF.

The gene calls are TRBV27 and TRBJ2-5, with TRBD2 matching 12 bases. Germline CDR1 reads MNHEY; CDR2 reads SMNVEV (reference sequence). V gave up 6 bases and J gave up 5 bases; unmatched junction bases: 7. This CDR3 is 15 amino acids long. The CDR3 region has the DNA TGTGCCAGCAGGCCGACTAGCGGGGGTGCGGAGACCCAGTACTTC. Its translation: CASRPTSGGAETQYF.

The chain recombines TRBV9 with TRBJ2-3; D ambiguous. Germline values: CDR1 SGDLS, CDR2 YYNGEE. CDR3 length equals 16 residues. V lost 0 bases and J 0 bases, leaving 11 bases between the germline ends. The chain's CDR3 is CASSVGAYPSTDTQYF. For the CDR3, the DNA is TGTGCCAGCAGCGTAGGGGCGTACCCTAGCACAGATACGCAGTATTTT.

CDR3 DNA: TGTGCCAGCAGCCAAGAGCCACCCTATGGCTACACCTTC. Amino acids: CASSQEPPYGYTF. The chain combines TRBV4-2 with TRBJ1-2; D unclear. The CDR3 runs to 13 residues. Trimming removed 0 bases at V and 4 bases at J, with 6 bases between. Looked up from germline, CDR1 is LGHNA and CDR2 is YNFKEQ.

This clone was detected only once. V usage is TRBV3-1 (or the pseudogene TRBV3-2) and J usage is TRBJ2-3; 8 nucleotides line up with TRBD1. V shed 1 base, J shed 4 bases, and the junction held 16 bases outside the gene matches. The CDR3 is 19 residues long. CDR1 is LGHDT, CDR2 YNNKEL, per germline (reference sequence). CDR3 nucleotide sequence: TGTGCCAGCAGCCAAGGGGGCAGTCTTAGGACAGGGTCCCCAGATACGCAGTATTTT. Translating gives CASSQGGSLRTGSPDTQYF.

This clone was counted a few times. J is TRBJ2-1 and V is TRBV7-6; D might be TRBD1 (6 bases). Between the trimmed V and J ends, which lost 3 bases and 4 bases, there was a span of 7 bases. Germline V CDR1 and CDR2: SGHVS, FNYEAQ. This CDR3 has 13 amino acids. CDR3 in amino acids: CASSFQGYNEQFF. The DNA for the CDR3 is TGTGCCAGCAGCTTTCAGGGGTACAATGAGCAGTTCTTC.

The chain is built from TRBV24-1 and TRBJ2-1, with 7 bases that match TRBD2. V lost 9 bases to trimming and J lost 5 bases; unmatched junction nucleotides: 9. This CDR3 has 14 residues. Germline V CDR1 and CDR2: KGHDR, SFDVKD. The CDR3 DNA sequence: TGTGCCACCCGGGCTAGCGGACCGAACAATGAGCAGTTCTTC. Translating gives CATRASGPNNEQFF.

V and J are TRBV7-7 and TRBJ2-2; tentative D call: TRBD2 (8 bases). The CDR3 consists of 15 residues. Trimming cost V 5 bases and J 7 bases, with 17 bases left between them. CDR1 is SSHAT, CDR2 FNYEAQ, per germline (reference sequence). The CDR3 reads CASSPGRGQVGELFF. The CDR3 region has the DNA TGTGCCAGCAGCCCCGGGAGGGGGCAAGTCGGGGAGCTGTTTTTT.

The chain joins TRBV3-1 (or the pseudogene TRBV3-2) to TRBJ2-7, with a possible D match to TRBD2 (6 bases). This CDR3 region has 15 residues. Germline CDR1 and CDR2: LGHDT and YNNKEL (reference sequence). Trimming took 3 bases from V and 6 from J, leaving 18 bases between them. This CDR3 is CASSQASPGVSEQYF. CDR3 nucleotides: TGTGCCAGCAGCCAGGCGTCTCCGGGGGTTAGCGAGCAGTACTTC.

The V gene is TRBV27, the J gene TRBJ1-4, with TRBD1 matching 8 bases. V lost 4 bases to trimming and J lost 2 bases; unmatched junction nucleotides: 0. The CDR3 has 14 residues. Germline V gene data show CDR1 as MNHEY and CDR2 as SMNVEV (reference sequence). Written as DNA, the CDR3 is TGTGCCAGCAGTTGGACAGGGACTAATGAAAAACTGTTTTTT. Residues: CASSWTGTNEKLFF.

V gene TRBV5-4 combines with J gene TRBJ2-3, with D perhaps assigned TRBD1 or TRBD2 (5 bases each). The CDR3 length is 13 residues. The V end was cut by 3 bases, the J end by 6 bases, with 11 bases between. Germline lookup yields CDR1 SGHNT and CDR2 YYREEE (reference sequence). For the CDR3, the DNA is TGTGCCAGCAGCTCAAAAGGGGAGGATACGCAGTATTTT. Protein product: CASSSKGEDTQYF.

This rearrangement joins TRBV2 to TRBJ1-2; D ambiguous. The germline CDR1 and CDR2 sequences are SNHLY and FYNNEI. The CDR3 extends over 12 amino acids. V gave up 7 bases and J gave up 3 bases, with 9 bases separating them. This chain's CDR3 is CASTGEYYGYTF. CDR3 DNA: TGTGCCAGCACAGGCGAATACTATGGCTACACCTTC.

The rearrangement uses TRBV7-7 and TRBJ2-2; D is perhaps TRBD1 (5 bases). The CDR3 is made up of 16 amino acids. CDR1 SSHAT and CDR2 FNYEAQ come from the germline V gene (reference sequence). The V end lost 0 bases, the J end lost 1 base, and 9 bases lay between the germline ends. The CDR3 reads CASSLAGQGNTGELFF. The CDR3 DNA sequence: TGTGCCAGCAGCTTAGCCGGGCAGGGGAACACCGGGGAGCTGTTTTTT. Variable domain in full (rest from reference TRBV7-7 and TRBJ2-2): GAGVSQSPRYKVTKRGQDVTLRCDPISSHATLYWYQQALGQGPEFLTYFNYEAQPDKSGLPSDRFSAERPEGSISTLTIQRTEQRDSAMYRCASSLAGQGNTGELFFGEGSRLTVL.

The rearrangement links TRBV7-2 to TRBJ1-3; D is unresolved. CDR3 size: 16 residues. Deletions cut 1 base from V and 2 bases from J, with 12 bases between. Germline loops: CDR1 SGHTA, CDR2 FQGNSA. Here the CDR3 DNA reads TGTGCCAGCAGCTTAGTAGGTGGAGGGACTGGAAACACCATATATTTT. It translates to CASSLVGGGTGNTIYF.

V gene TRBV9 combines with J gene TRBJ2-2; weak D call: TRBD2 (6 bases). This CDR3 comprises 15 residues. Deletions cut 6 bases from V and 6 bases from J, with 18 bases between. Germline V gene data show CDR1 as SGDLS and CDR2 as YYNGEE. The CDR3, as DNA: TGTGCCAGCACCTTGGGTAGCCGGGACTCCGGGGAGCTGTTTTTT. It is translated as CASTLGSRDSGELFF.

The J gene is TRBJ2-3, the V gene TRBV13; no reliable D call. CDR3 length: 14 amino acids. Germline lookup yields CDR1 PRHDT and CDR2 FYEKMQ (reference sequence). The ends were cut back, 5 bases at V and 3 bases at J, with 12 bases in the middle. CDR3 DNA: TGTGCCAGCAGCCTTACCCTGACTACAGATACGCAGTATTTT. It specifies CASSLTLTTDTQYF.

The chain couples TRBV29-1 to TRBJ2-5, with TRBD1 matching 8 bases. The CDR3 contains 13 residues. Germline CDR1 and CDR2: SQVTM and ANQGSEA. V lost 4 bases and J lost 4; bases outside the gene matches: 5. The CDR3 bases are TGCAGCGTTGGTCCAGGGGGCACAGAGACCCAGTACTTC. This gives the protein CSVGPGGTETQYF.

Only a few counts were recorded for this clone. The junction shows a germline mismatch at one end, possibly a read error. CDR3 amino acids: CASSLGLAGVSSNEQFF. For the CDR3, the DNA is TGTGCCAGCAGCCTAGGACTAGCGGGGGTCTCATCCAATGAGCAGTTCTTC. The chain uses TRBV13 and TRBJ2-1, with TRBD2 matching over 13 bases. This CDR3 has 17 amino acids. Germline values: CDR1 PRHDT, CDR2 FYEKMQ (reference sequence).

This chain links TRBV18 with TRBJ2-7, with no clear D. The germline gives CDR1 KGHSH, CDR2 LQKENI. The CDR3 runs 14 residues. The ends were cut back, 6 bases at V and 4 bases at J, with 16 bases in the middle. CDR3 amino acids: CASSSSSRVYEQYF. The CDR3, as DNA: TGTGCCAGCTCGTCGTCCTCTAGGGTTTACGAGCAGTACTTC.

This clone was recorded only once. V gene TRBV7-3 combines with J gene TRBJ1-6; D remains unclear. The CDR3 length is 12 residues. Trimming stripped 3 bases from V and 9 bases from J, with 6 bases between. Germline values: CDR1 SGHTA, CDR2 FQGTGA. The CDR3 sequence is CASSLGSSPLHF. For the CDR3, the DNA is TGTGCCAGCAGCTTGGGTTCTTCACCCCTCCACTTT.

This chain uses TRBV7-9 with TRBJ1-4; 9 positions match TRBD1. CDR3 length equals 14 residues. V shed 5 bases, J shed 8 bases, and the junction held 6 bases outside the gene matches. Germline assignment: CDR1 SEHNR and CDR2 FQNEAQ (reference sequence). This CDR3 is CASSQGQGREKLFF. CDR3 coding DNA: TGTGCCAGCAGCCAGGGACAGGGAAGGGAAAAACTGTTTTTT. Full variable domain (rest looked up from reference TRBV7-9 and TRBJ1-4): DTGVSQNPRHKITKRGQNVTFRCDPISEHNRLYWYRQTLGQGPEFLTYFQNEAQLEKSRLLSDRFSAERPKGSFSTLEIQRTEQGDSAMYLCASSQGQGREKLFFGSGTQLSVL.

The chain joins TRBV30 to TRBJ1-1; tentative D call: TRBD1 (5 bases). This CDR3 is 14 amino acids long. V was pared by 0 bases and J by 1 base, with 9 bases between. Per the germline V gene, CDR1 is GTSNPN and CDR2 is SVGIG (reference sequence). CDR3 protein: CAWSVRGGNTEAFF. The CDR3 DNA reads as TGTGCCTGGAGTGTACGGGGGGGGAACACTGAAGCTTTCTTT. The variable domain in full, completed from reference TRBV30 and TRBJ1-1, reads SQTIHQWPATLVQPVGSPLSLECTVEGTSNPNLYWYRQAAGRGLQLLFYSVGIGQISSEVPQNLSASRPQDRQFILSSKKLLLSDSGFYLCAWSVRGGNTEAFFGQGTRLTVV.